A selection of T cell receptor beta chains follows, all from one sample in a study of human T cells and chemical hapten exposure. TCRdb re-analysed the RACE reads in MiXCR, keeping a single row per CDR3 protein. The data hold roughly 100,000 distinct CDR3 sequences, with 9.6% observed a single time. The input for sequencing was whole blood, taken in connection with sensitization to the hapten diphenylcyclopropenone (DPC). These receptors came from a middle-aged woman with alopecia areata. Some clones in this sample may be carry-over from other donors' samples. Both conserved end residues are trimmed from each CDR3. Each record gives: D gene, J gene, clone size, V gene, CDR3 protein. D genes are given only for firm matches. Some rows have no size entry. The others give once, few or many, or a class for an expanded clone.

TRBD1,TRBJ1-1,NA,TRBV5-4,ASTPFPGGTEAF
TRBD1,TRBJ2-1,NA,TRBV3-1,VSSQEDRGPYNEQF
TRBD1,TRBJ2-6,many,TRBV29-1,SVEVRDRAGANVLT
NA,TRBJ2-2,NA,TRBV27,ASMREAGTGELF
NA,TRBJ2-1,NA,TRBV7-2,ASSSAGASEQF
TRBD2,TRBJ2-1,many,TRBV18,ASSPNLAGNDEQF
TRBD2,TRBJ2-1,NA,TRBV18,ASSPPLAGGFGEQF
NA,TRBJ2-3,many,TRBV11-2,ASSFTVDTDTQY
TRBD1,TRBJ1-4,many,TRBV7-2,ASSSDRDRALF
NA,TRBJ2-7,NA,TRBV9,ASSVESRLTEQY
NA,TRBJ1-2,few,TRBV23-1,ASSHQGATNYGYT
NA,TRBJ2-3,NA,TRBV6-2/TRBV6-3,ASSYWGPSQEY
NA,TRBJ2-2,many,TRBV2,ASSEALPGGELF
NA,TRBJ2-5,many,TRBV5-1,ASSYSGPRETQY
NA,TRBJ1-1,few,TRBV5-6,ASTPGGHTEAF
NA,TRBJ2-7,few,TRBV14,ASSPTRKTEQY
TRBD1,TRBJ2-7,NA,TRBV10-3,AIRLGGRDRGVYEQY
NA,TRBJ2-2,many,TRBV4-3,ASSHYPLRTGELF
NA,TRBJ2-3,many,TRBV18,ASSPGRTWSTDTQY
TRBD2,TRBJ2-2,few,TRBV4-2,ASSQDSQRGVSGELF
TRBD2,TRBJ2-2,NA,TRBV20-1,SASAGGSGSSNTGELF
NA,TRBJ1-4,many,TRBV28,ASSLPQTGSEKLF
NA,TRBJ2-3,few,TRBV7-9,ASSPAWDTPTDTQY
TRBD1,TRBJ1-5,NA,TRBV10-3,AISDPDREGTSNQPQH
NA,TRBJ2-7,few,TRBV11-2,ASSLESGGEQY
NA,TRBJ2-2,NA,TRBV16,ASSQRDRGELF
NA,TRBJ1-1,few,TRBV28,ASSLFQGRWAEVF
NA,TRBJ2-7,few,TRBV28,ASSIVRDEQY
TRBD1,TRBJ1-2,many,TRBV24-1,ATSDLEEAGGTYGYT
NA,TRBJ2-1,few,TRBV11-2,ASSPEVGRLYNEQF
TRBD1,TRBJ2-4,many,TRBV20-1,SASHRGRVRGLAKNIQY
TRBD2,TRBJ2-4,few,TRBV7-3,ASSGGGDIQY
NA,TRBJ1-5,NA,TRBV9,ASSVEAGFNQPQH
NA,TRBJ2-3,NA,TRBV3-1,ASSQALGHTDTQY
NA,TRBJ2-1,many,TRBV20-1,SASDPVVEQF
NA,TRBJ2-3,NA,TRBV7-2,ANSPGGEPDTQY
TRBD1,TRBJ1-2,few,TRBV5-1,ASSQGQDNGYT